This T cell receptor (beta chain) was found in a study of cytomegalovirus exposure and HLA in healthy donors. Overall study results and limits: The listing of 150 to 200 TCR beta chains classed them as cytomegalovirus-associated. Rarity held for most TCR sequences, but there were some public TCRs that occurred in many donors. Per published reports, the classifier diagnosed cytomegalovirus status with high specificity and sensitivity.

About this clone itself: Its antigen remains unknown.

The validation cohort, a group of 120 or so subjects, included the donors and was separate from the approximately 660-subject first cohort. Germline CDR1 and CDR2: SQVTM and ANQGSEA. This CDR3 comprises 12 residues. Trimming at V came to 7 bases and at J to 5 bases, leaving 5 bases not matched to a gene. The method was immunoSEQ multiplex PCR; TCRdb's version includes in-frame clones alone and lacks a portion of them. The table lists 150,000 to 200,000 clones, 85% of them singletons. This receptor was obtained from a man aged 18 to 29 in good health and CMV-seropositive. The chain couples TRBV29-1 to TRBJ1-5, with 7 bases that match TRBD1. Sequencing was carried out using PBMCs. The CDR3 region is CSDRDRDQPQHF. In DNA form, the CDR3 reads TGCAGCGACCGGGACAGAGATCAGCCCCAGCATTTT.